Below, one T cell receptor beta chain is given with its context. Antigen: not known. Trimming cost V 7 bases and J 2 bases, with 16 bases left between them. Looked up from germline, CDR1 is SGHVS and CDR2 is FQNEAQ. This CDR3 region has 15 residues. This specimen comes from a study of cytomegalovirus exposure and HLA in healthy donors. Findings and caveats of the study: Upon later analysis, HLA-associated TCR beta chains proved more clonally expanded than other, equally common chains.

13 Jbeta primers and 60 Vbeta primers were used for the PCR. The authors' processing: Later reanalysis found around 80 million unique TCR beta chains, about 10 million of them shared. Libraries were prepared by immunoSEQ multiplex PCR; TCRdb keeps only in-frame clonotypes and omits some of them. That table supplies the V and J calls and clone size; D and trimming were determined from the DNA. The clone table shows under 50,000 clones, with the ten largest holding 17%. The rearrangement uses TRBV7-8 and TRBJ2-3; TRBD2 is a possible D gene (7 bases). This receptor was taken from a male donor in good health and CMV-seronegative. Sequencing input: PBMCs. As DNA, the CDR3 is TGTGCCAGCATCCAAGGGGGGGTATTCACAGATACGCAGTATTTT. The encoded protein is CASIQGGVFTDTQYF.